This is a list of T cell receptor beta chains from one sample in a study of control samples from healthy donors and cancer patients. Measured with immunoSEQ multiplex PCR; TCRdb has only the in-frame clones, and not every one. The table has tens of thousands of clones, around 90% seen once. Input material: PBMCs. These receptors all come from a man in his 60s with colorectal cancer. The CDR3 runs from the conserved cysteine through the conserved F or W. A D gene is named only where the DNA matches it firmly. Size values are once, few and many counts, or a class for expanded clones, and some rows have none.

d_call,j_call,v_call,clone_size,cdr3_aa,cdr3_nt
TRBD2,TRBJ2-3,TRBV5-4,.,CASSLAGLAVSSTDTQYF,TGTGCCAGCAGCTTGGCGGGACTAGCGGTCTCTAGCACAGATACGCAGTATTTT
.,TRBJ1-4,TRBV9,.,CASSVQGQPNEKLFF,TGTGCCAGCAGCGTACAGGGTCAACCTAATGAAAAACTGTTTTTT
.,TRBJ1-4,TRBV15,once,CATSRGGTGNEKLFF,TGTGCCACCAGCAGAGGGGGAACGGGTAATGAAAAACTGTTTTTT
TRBD2,TRBJ2-1,TRBV7-9,once,CASSPPRGKSYNEQFF,TGTGCCAGCAGCCCGCCGCGGGGGAAGTCCTACAATGAGCAGTTCTTC
TRBD2,TRBJ2-1,TRBV4-1,few,CASRNQRLAATYSYNEQFF,TGCGCCAGCAGGAATCAGAGACTAGCGGCGACCTACTCCTACAATGAGCAGTTCTTC
TRBD2,TRBJ2-2,TRBV2,few,CASRRLATGGELFF,TGTGCCAGCAGAAGACTAGCGACAGGCGGGGAGCTGTTTTTT
.,TRBJ1-1,TRBV6-5,.,CASNAPPQFEAFF,TGTGCCAGCAACGCTCCCCCCCAATTTGAAGCTTTCTTT
.,TRBJ1-4,TRBV28,.,CASNLSTNEKLFF,TGTGCCAGCAATTTATCAACTAATGAAAAACTGTTTTTT
.,TRBJ2-1,TRBV5-1,.,CASSWGGAAYEQFF,TGCGCCAGCAGCTGGGGTGGCGCGGCCTATGAGCAGTTCTTC
TRBD1,TRBJ2-2,TRBV5-1,.,CASSLLDRGTGELFF,TGCGCCAGCAGCTTGCTGGACAGGGGCACCGGGGAGCTGTTTTTT
TRBD1,TRBJ1-4,TRBV7-6,.,CASSLGGTATNEKLFF,TGTGCCAGCAGCTTAGGAGGGACAGCAACTAATGAAAAACTGTTTTTT
TRBD1,TRBJ2-3,TRBV2,.,CASSETQGANTQYF,TGTGCCAGCAGTGAAACCCAGGGGGCAAATACGCAGTATTTT
TRBD2,TRBJ2-1,TRBV7-2,.,CASSRPRTSGGTRNEQFF,TGTGCCAGCAGCCGCCCTAGGACTAGCGGGGGAACTCGCAATGAGCAGTTCTTC
TRBD1,TRBJ1-3,TRBV14,.,CASSQDRDRPHSGNTIYF,TGTGCCAGCAGCCAAGATAGGGACAGGCCGCACTCTGGAAACACCATATATTTT
.,TRBJ2-1,TRBV5-1,.,CASSLEPFNEQFF,TGCGCCAGCAGCTTGGAACCCTTCAATGAGCAGTTCTTC
.,TRBJ1-2,TRBV3-1/TRBV3-2,.,CASSQVGGSRRDGGYTF,TGTGCCAGCAGCCAAGTAGGGGGATCGCGAAGGGATGGTGGCTACACCTTC
.,TRBJ2-6,TRBV19,.,CASSRGVISGANVLTF,TGTGCCAGTAGTAGGGGGGTCATCTCTGGGGCCAACGTCCTGACTTTC
.,TRBJ2-5,TRBV11-1,once,CASSSGHQETQYF,TGTGCCAGCAGCTCGGGCCACCAAGAGACCCAGTACTTC
.,TRBJ2-7,TRBV9,.,CASSGRDRSSYEQYF,TGTGCCAGCAGCGGCCGGGACCGCAGCTCCTACGAGCAGTACTTC
TRBD2,TRBJ2-5,TRBV11-2,.,CASSRMASGGTQYF,TGTGCCAGCAGCCGAATGGCTAGCGGGGGGACCCAGTACTTC
.,TRBJ1-1,TRBV9,.,CASSVEGGMSAEAFF,TGTGCCAGCAGCGTAGAGGGGGGGATGTCCGCTGAAGCTTTCTTT
.,TRBJ2-3,TRBV7-3,.,CASSPWTTPGMADTQYF,TGTGCCAGCAGCCCCTGGACTACCCCAGGGATGGCAGATACGCAGTATTTT
TRBD2,TRBJ2-1,TRBV27,.,CASSREAGGTYNEQFF,TGTGCCAGCAGCCGTGAAGCGGGGGGGACGTACAATGAGCAGTTCTTC
TRBD2,TRBJ2-5,TRBV7-2,once,CASSSMGGQETQYF,TGTGCCAGCAGTTCCATGGGGGGGCAAGAGACCCAGTACTTC
.,TRBJ2-7,TRBV2,once,CASKKTPTTYEQYF,TGTGCCAGCAAAAAAACACCAACGACCTACGAGCAGTACTTC
TRBD2,TRBJ2-1,TRBV6-6,.,CASSTMAGGGNNEQFF,TGTGCCAGCTCTACAATGGCCGGGGGAGGGAACAATGAGCAGTTCTTC
TRBD2,TRBJ2-7,TRBV29-1,.,CSVRGAGDYEQYF,TGCAGCGTCCGAGGAGCGGGGGATTACGAGCAGTACTTC
TRBD1,TRBJ1-2,TRBV5-4,.,CATGDSIYGYTF,TGTGCCACCGGGGACAGCATCTATGGCTACACCTTC
TRBD1,TRBJ1-2,TRBV11-3,.,CASSPRTGFGGYTF,TGTGCCAGCAGCCCACGGACAGGGTTCGGTGGCTACACCTTC
TRBD1,TRBJ1-2,TRBV15,.,CATSRDRTGGRNGYTF,TGTGCCACCAGCAGGGACAGGACAGGGGGAAGGAATGGCTACACCTTC
.,TRBJ1-1,TRBV21-1,.,CASSKANRLEAFF,TGTGCCAGCAGCAAAGCGAACAGGCTTGAAGCTTTCTTT
.,TRBJ1-4,TRBV2,.,CASRVRGANEKLFF,TGTGCCAGCAGGGTCCGGGGCGCTAATGAAAAACTGTTTTTT
TRBD1,TRBJ1-2,TRBV6-4,.,CASRQPGQRNYGYTF,TGTGCCAGCAGACAACCGGGACAGAGAAACTATGGCTACACCTTC
.,TRBJ1-2,TRBV7-9,.,CASSLDNYGYTF,TGTGCCAGCAGCTTAGACAATTATGGCTACACCTTC
TRBD2,TRBJ2-3,TRBV11-3,.,CASSLGQEFGGVQYF,TGTGCCAGCAGCTTGGGACAAGAGTTCGGGGGGGTGCAGTATTTT
.,TRBJ1-2,TRBV4-3,once,CASSQVAGSNYGYTF,TGCGCCAGCAGCCAAGTGGCAGGGTCTAACTATGGCTACACCTTC
TRBD1,TRBJ1-1,TRBV15,.,CATSSVTGDDTEAFF,TGTGCCACCAGCAGCGTGACAGGGGACGACACTGAAGCTTTCTTT
.,TRBJ2-1,TRBV21-1,.,CASSKRLAGDYNEQFF,TGTGCCAGCAGCAAACGACTAGCGGGAGATTACAATGAGCAGTTCTTC
.,TRBJ1-5,TRBV30,few,CAWSGAGGAGQPQHF,TGTGCCTGGAGCGGCGCGGGGGGGGCGGGGCAGCCCCAGCATTTT
.,TRBJ1-1,TRBV14,.,CASSQITSGGNEAFF,TGTGCCAGCAGCCAAATAACCTCGGGGGGTAATGAAGCTTTCTTT
.,TRBJ2-2,TRBV18,few,CASSPGKGQGNTGELFF,TGTGCCAGCTCACCAGGCAAAGGTCAGGGGAACACCGGGGAGCTGTTTTTT
TRBD2,TRBJ2-7,TRBV23-1,.,CASSQYPGGGKAYEQYF,TGCGCCAGCAGTCAATACCCCGGGGGGGGAAAGGCGTACGAGCAGTACTTC
.,TRBJ1-5,TRBV7-3,.,CASSLTRGGLDQPQHF,TGTGCCAGCAGCTTAACGCGGGGGGGGCTGGATCAGCCCCAGCATTTT
.,TRBJ2-5,TRBV7-2,.,CASSFVGKETQYF,TGTGCCAGCAGCTTCGTCGGGAAAGAGACCCAGTACTTC
.,TRBJ2-2,TRBV10-2,.,CASSESNTGELFF,TGCGCCAGCAGTGAGTCGAATACCGGGGAGCTGTTTTTT
.,TRBJ1-5,TRBV6-2/TRBV6-3,.,CASSRQSYSNQPQHF,TGTGCCAGCAGCCGACAGAGCTATAGCAATCAGCCCCAGCATTTT
.,TRBJ1-2,TRBV24-1,.,CATSDPPNYGYTF,TGTGCCACCAGTGACCCCCCCAACTATGGCTACACCTTC
.,TRBJ2-7,TRBV12-3/TRBV12-4,.,CASSQDSYEQYF,TGTGCCAGCAGTCAGGACAGCTACGAGCAGTACTTC
.,TRBJ2-2,TRBV5-1,.,CASSPKSSGELFF,TGCGCCAGCAGCCCTAAGAGTAGCGGGGAGCTGTTTTTT
TRBD2,TRBJ2-7,TRBV6-5,.,CASSYPGLADSYEQYF,TGTGCCAGCAGTTACCCCGGACTAGCGGACTCCTACGAGCAGTACTTC
.,TRBJ1-5,TRBV27,.,CASRAGPASYSNQPQHF,TGTGCCAGCAGGGCGGGCCCCGCCTCATATAGCAATCAGCCCCAGCATTTT
TRBD2,TRBJ2-1,TRBV3-1/TRBV3-2,.,CASSQDLPTSGPVVTYNEQFF,TGTGCCAGCAGCCAAGATCTTCCCACTAGCGGGCCTGTAGTGACCTACAATGAGCAGTTCTTC
.,TRBJ2-5,TRBV2,.,CANSQDQGETQYF,TGTGCCAACTCACAGGACCAAGGCGAGACCCAGTACTTC
.,TRBJ1-4,TRBV9,.,CASSVGSTTNEKLFF,TGTGCCAGCAGCGTAGGTTCCACGACTAATGAAAAACTGTTTTTT
TRBD2,TRBJ2-5,TRBV6-1,.,CASSKAGGKETQYF,TGTGCCAGCAGTAAAGCGGGGGGTAAAGAGACCCAGTACTTC
.,TRBJ2-5,TRBV30,.,CAWSVMETQYF,TGTGCCTGGAGTGTAATGGAGACCCAGTACTTC
.,TRBJ1-5,TRBV12-3/TRBV12-4,.,CASSGGDGQPQHF,TGTGCCAGCAGTGGGGGGGATGGACAGCCCCAGCATTTT
TRBD1,TRBJ1-6,TRBV7-9,.,CASSLGQGFYNSPLHF,TGTGCCAGCAGCCTCGGACAGGGGTTCTATAATTCACCCCTCCACTTT